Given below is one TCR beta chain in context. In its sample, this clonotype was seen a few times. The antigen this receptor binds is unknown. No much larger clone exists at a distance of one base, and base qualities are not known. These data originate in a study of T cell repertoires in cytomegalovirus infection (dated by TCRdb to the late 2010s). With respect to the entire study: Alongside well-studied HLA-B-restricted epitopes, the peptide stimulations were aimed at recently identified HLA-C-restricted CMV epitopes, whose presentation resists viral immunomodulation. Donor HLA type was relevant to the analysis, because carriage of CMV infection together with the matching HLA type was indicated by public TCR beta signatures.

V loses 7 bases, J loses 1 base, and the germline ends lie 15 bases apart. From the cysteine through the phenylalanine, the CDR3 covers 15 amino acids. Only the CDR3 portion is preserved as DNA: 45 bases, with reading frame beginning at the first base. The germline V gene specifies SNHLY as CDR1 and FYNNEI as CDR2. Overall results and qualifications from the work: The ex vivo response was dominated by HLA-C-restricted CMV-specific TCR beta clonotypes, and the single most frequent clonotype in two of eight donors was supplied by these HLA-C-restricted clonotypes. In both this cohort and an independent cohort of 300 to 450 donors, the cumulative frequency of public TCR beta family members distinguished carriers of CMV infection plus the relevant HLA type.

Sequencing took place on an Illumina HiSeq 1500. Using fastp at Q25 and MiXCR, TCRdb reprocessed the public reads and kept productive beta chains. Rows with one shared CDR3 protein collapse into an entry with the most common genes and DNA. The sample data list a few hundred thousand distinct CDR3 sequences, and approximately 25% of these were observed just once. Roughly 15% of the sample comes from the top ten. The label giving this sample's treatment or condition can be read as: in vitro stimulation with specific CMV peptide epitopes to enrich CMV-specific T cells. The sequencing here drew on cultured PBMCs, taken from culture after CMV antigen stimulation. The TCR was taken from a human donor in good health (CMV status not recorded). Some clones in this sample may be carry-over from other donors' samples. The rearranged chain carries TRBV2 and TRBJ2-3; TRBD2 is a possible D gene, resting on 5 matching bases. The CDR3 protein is CASTQRATGTDTQYF. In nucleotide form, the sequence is TGTGCCAGCACCCAGAGGGCCACTGGCACAGATACGCAGTATTTT.